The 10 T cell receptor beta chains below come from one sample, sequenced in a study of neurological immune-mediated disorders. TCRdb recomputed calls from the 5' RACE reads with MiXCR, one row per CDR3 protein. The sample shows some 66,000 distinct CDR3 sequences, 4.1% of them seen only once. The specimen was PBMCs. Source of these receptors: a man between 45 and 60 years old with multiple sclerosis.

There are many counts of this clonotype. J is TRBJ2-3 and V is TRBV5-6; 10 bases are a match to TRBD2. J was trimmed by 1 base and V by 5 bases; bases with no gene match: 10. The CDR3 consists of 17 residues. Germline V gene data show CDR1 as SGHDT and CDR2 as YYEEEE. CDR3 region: CASRLTTGTSGTDTQYF. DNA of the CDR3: TGTGCCAGCAGACTTACAACCGGGACTAGCGGCACAGATACGCAGTATTTT.

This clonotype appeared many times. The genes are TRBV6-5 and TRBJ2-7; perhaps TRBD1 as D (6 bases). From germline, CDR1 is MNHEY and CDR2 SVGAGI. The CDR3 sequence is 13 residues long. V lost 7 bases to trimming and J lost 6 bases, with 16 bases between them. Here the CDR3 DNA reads TGTGCCAGCATGAGACCGGGGACACGCGAGCAGTACGTC. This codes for CASMRPGTREQYV.

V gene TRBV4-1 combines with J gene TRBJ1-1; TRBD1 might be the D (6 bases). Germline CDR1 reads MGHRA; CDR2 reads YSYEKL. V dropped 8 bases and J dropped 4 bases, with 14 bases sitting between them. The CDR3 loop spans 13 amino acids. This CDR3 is CASGRGASTEAFF. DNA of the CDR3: TGCGCCAGCGGACGGGGGGCGAGCACTGAAGCTTTCTTT.

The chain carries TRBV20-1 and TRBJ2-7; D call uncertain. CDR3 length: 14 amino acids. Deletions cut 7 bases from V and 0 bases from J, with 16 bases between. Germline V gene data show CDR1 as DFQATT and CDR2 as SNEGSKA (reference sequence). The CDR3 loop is CSEPPWINSYEQYV. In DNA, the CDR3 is TGCAGTGAACCGCCGTGGATAAACTCCTACGAGCAGTACGTC.

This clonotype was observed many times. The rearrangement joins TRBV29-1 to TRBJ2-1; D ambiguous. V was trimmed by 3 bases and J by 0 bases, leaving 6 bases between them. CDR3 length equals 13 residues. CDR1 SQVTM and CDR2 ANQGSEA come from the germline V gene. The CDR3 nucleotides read TGCAGCGTTGAGTCCAGCTCCTACAATGAGCAGTTCTTC. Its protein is CSVESSSYNEQFF.

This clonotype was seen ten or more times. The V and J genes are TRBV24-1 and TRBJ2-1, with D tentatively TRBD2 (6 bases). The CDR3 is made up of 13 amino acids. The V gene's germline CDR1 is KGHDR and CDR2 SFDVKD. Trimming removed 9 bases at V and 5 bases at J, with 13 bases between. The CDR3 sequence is CATEGRGNNEQFF. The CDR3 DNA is TGTGCCACCGAAGGACGGGGGAACAATGAGCAGTTCTTC.

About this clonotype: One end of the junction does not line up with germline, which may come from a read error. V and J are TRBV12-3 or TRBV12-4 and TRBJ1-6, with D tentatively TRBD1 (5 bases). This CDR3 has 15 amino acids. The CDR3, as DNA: TGTGCCAGCAGTTCTCGACAGCGACCAAATTCACCCCTCAACTTT. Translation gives CASSSRQRPNSPLNF.

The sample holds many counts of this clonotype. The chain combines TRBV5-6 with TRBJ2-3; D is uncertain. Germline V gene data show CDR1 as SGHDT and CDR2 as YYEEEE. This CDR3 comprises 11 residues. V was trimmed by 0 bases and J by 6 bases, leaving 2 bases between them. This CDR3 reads CASSLGDTQYF. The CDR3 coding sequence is TGTGCCAGCAGCTTGGGTGATACGCAGTATTTT.

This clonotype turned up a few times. CDR3 loop: CASNSVGDYEQYF. CDR3 coding DNA: TGTGCCAGCAACAGTGTCGGGGATTACGAGCAGTACTTC. V usage is TRBV2 and J usage is TRBJ2-7, with D possibly matching TRBD2 (5 bases). Germline CDR1 SNHLY, CDR2 FYNNEI. V was clipped by 7 bases and J by 4 bases, with 14 bases between them. The CDR3 is made up of 13 amino acids.

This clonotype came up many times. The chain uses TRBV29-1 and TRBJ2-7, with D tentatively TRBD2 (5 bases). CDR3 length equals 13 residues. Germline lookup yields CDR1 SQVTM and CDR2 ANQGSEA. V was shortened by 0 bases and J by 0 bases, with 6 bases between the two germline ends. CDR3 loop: CSVEELVSYEQYF. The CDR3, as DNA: TGCAGCGTTGAAGAACTAGTCTCCTACGAGCAGTACTTC.